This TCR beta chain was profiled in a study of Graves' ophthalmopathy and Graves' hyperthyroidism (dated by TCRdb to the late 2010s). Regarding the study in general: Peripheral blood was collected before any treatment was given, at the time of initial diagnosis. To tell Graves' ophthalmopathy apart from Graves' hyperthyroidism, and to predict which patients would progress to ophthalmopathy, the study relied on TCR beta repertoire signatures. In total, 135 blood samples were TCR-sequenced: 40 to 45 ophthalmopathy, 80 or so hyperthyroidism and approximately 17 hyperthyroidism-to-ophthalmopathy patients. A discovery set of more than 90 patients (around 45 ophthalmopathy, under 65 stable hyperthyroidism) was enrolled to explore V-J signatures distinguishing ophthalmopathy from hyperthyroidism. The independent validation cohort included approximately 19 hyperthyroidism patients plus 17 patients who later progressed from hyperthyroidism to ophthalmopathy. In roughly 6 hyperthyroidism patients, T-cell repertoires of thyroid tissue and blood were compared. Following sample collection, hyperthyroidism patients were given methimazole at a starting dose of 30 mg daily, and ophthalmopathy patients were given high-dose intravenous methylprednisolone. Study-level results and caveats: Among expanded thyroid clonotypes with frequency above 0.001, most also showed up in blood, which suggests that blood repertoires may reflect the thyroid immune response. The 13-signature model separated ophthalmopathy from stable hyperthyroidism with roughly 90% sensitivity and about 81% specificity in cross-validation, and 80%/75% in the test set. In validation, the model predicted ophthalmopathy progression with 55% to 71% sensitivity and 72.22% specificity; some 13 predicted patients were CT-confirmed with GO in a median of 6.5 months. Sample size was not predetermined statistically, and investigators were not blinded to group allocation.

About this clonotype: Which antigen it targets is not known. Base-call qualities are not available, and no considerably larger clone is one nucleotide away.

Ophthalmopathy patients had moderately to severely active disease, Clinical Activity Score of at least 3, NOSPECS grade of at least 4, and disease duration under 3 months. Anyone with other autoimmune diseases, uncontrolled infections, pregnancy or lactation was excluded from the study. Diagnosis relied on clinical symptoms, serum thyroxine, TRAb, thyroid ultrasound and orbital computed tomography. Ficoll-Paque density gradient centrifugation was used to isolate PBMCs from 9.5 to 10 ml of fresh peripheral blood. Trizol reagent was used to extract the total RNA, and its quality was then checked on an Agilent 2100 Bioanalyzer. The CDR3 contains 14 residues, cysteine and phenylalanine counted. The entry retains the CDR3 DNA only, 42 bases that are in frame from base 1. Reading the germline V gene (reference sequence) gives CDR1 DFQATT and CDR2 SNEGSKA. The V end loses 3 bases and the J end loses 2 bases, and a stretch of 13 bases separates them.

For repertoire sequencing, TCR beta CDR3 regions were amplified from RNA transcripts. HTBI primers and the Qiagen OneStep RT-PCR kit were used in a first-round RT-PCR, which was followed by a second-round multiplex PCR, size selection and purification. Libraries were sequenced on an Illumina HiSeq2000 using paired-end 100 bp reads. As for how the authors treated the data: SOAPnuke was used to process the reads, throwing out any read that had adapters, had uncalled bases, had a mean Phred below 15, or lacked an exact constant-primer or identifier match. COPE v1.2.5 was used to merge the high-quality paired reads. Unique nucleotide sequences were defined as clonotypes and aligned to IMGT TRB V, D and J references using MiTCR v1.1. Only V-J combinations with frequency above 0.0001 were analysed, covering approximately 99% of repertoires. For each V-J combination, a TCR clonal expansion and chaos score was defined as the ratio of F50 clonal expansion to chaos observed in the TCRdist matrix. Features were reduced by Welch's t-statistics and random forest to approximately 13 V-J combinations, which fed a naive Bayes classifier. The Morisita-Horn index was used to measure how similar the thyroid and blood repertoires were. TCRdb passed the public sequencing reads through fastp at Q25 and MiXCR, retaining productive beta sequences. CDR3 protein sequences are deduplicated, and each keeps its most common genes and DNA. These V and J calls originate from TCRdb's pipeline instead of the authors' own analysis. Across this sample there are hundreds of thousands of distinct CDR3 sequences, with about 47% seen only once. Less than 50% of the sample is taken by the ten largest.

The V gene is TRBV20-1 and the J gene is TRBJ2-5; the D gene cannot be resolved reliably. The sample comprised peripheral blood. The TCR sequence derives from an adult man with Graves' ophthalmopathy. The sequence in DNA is TGCAGTGCTAGTCAACTGGACCTTCAAGAGACCCAGTACTTC. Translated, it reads CSASQLDLQETQYF.